These 32 T cell receptor beta chains were sequenced from one sample in a study of CD4 T cells in relation to SARS-CoV-2 and coronaviruses. Only in-frame clones appear in the TCRdb table, and some are missing; sequencing was by immunoSEQ multiplex PCR. The sample contains around 37,000 clones, approximately 85% of which appear only once. The sample consisted of memory CD4+ T cells from PBMCs. These TCRs come from an adult with COVID-19.

The V and J genes are TRBV27 and TRBJ1-6, with D perhaps TRBD1 (5 bases). The CDR3 has 16 residues. Germline V gives CDR1 MNHEY, CDR2 SMNVEV (reference sequence). V was shortened by 6 bases and J by 3 bases, with 15 bases between the two germline ends. CDR3 in DNA: TGTGCCAGCAGGACGACGGGGGAGTTCTATAATTCACCCCTCCACTTT. It encodes CASRTTGEFYNSPLHF.

The V gene is TRBV7-6, the J gene TRBJ1-5; 8 nucleotides agree with TRBD1. V lost 0 bases, J lost 6 bases, and 10 bases stayed unmatched. Germline V lookup: CDR1 SGHVS, CDR2 FNYEAQ. This CDR3 region has 17 residues. The DNA of the CDR3 is TGTGCCAGCAGCTTAGCGCCCCGAGACAGGGGCAGTCAGCCCCAGCATTTT. Amino acid sequence: CASSLAPRDRGSQPQHF.

The genes are TRBV4-2 and TRBJ1-4, with a possible D match to TRBD1 (5 bases). V lost 5 bases to trimming and J lost 0 bases, with 10 bases between them. The CDR3 spans 15 residues. Germline CDR1 is LGHNA and CDR2 is YNFKEQ. CDR3 nucleotides: TGTGCCAGCAGCGTTCGGGGGACAACTAATGAAAAACTGTTTTTT. This translates into CASSVRGTTNEKLFF.

The V and J genes are TRBV18 and TRBJ2-7, with 11 bases that match TRBD1. This CDR3 comprises 15 residues. Germline CDR1 KGHSH, CDR2 LQKENI. Trimming took 3 bases from V and 3 from J; bases not matched to a gene: 4. CDR3 residues: CASSPGQGGSYEQYF. CDR3 bases: TGTGCCAGCTCACCGGGACAGGGGGGGAGCTACGAGCAGTACTTC.

The chain links TRBV6-5 to TRBJ1-5; D gene unclear. This CDR3 has 13 residues. Germline V gives CDR1 MNHEY, CDR2 SVGAGI. Trimming shortened V by 7 bases and J by 0 bases, and 7 bases separated the two germline ends. The CDR3 sequence is CASTDYSNQPQHF. Here the CDR3 DNA reads TGTGCCAGCACCGATTATAGCAATCAGCCCCAGCATTTT.

This rearrangement joins TRBV10-1 to TRBJ1-1; D unclear. Trimming took 6 bases from V and 0 from J, leaving 20 bases between them. The CDR3 is made up of 17 amino acids. Per the germline V gene, CDR1 is WNHNN and CDR2 is SYGVQD (reference sequence). CDR3 nucleotides: TGCGCCAGCAGGGGTCATCAACGAGCCGACATGAACACTGAAGCTTTCTTT. Translating it yields CASRGHQRADMNTEAFF.

The chain links TRBV20-1 to TRBJ1-1; D uncertain. The germline V and J ends were trimmed by 3 bases and 7 bases, with 15 bases remaining between them. The CDR3 runs to 13 residues. CDR1 is DFQATT and CDR2 is SNEGSKA in the germline V gene (reference sequence). The chain's CDR3 is CSASVPQPYEAFF. In nucleotides, the CDR3 is TGCAGTGCTAGTGTCCCTCAACCCTATGAAGCTTTCTTT.

The CDR3 region has the DNA TGCAGCGTTAAGATTTGGACTAGCGGGTTTGACGAGCAGTACTTC. It translates to CSVKIWTSGFDEQYF. The V gene is TRBV29-1, the J gene TRBJ2-7; TRBD2 agrees at 11 bases. With V trimmed by 5 bases and J by 5 bases, 11 bases remained unmatched. Germline V CDR1 and CDR2: SQVTM, ANQGSEA. This CDR3 has 15 residues.

The chain recombines TRBV27 with TRBJ1-5, with 9 bases fitting TRBD1. This CDR3 contains 15 residues. With V trimmed by 5 bases and J by 1 base, 3 bases remained unmatched. CDR1 is MNHEY and CDR2 is SMNVEV in the germline V gene (reference sequence). CDR3 nucleotide sequence: TGTGCCAGCAGTCGGACAGGGGAGAGCAATCAGCCCCAGCATTTT. Translating gives CASSRTGESNQPQHF.

This clone was seen more than once but under ten times. The chain couples TRBV10-1 to TRBJ1-1; D may be TRBD1 (5 bases). This CDR3 region has 14 residues. In germline, CDR1 is WNHNN, CDR2 SYGVQD (reference sequence). V lost 5 bases and J lost 3, with 13 bases in between. This chain's CDR3 is CASSTGRGDTEAFF. DNA for the CDR3: TGCGCCAGCAGTACGGGGCGAGGGGACACTGAAGCTTTCTTT.

V gene TRBV7-2 combines with J gene TRBJ1-2, with D maybe TRBD1 (5 bases). V was trimmed by 1 base and J by 14 bases, leaving 11 bases between them. There are 11 residues in the CDR3. In germline, CDR1 is SGHTA, CDR2 FQGNSA. The CDR3 sequence is CASSLGGRATF. The CDR3 DNA sequence: TGTGCCAGCAGCTTAGGGGGCAGGGCAACCTTC.

The chain has TRBV5-1 and TRBJ2-1; D not resolved. V was shortened by 2 bases and J by 3 bases, with 9 bases between the two germline ends. The CDR3 contains 14 residues. CDR1 is SGHRS and CDR2 is YFSETQ in the germline V gene. The CDR3 sequence is CASSFTENYNEQFF. CDR3 DNA: TGCGCCAGCAGCTTTACCGAGAACTACAATGAGCAGTTCTTC. The variable domain in full, completed from reference TRBV5-1 and TRBJ2-1, reads KAGVTQTPRYLIKTRGQQVTLSCSPISGHRSVSWYQQTPGQGLQFLFEYFSETQRNKGNFPGRFSGRQFSNSRSEMNVSTLELGDSALYLCASSFTENYNEQFFGPGTRLTVL.

The CDR3 DNA is TGTGCCAGCAGTTTATTAGGTGGTAGCGGGAGACAAGAGACCCAGTACTTC. Translated, it gives CASSLLGGSGRQETQYF. The chain has TRBV28 and TRBJ2-5; TRBD2 aligns across 9 bases. V gave up 1 base and J gave up 2 bases; unmatched junction bases: 8. Germline loops: CDR1 MDHEN, CDR2 SYDVKM. CDR3 length: 17 amino acids.

This sequence joins TRBV19 and TRBJ2-7; a possible D gene is TRBD1 (6 bases). V was cut by 6 bases and J by 3 bases, with 9 bases left in between. Germline lookup yields CDR1 LNHDA and CDR2 SQIVND (reference sequence). This CDR3 has 12 amino acids. DNA of the CDR3: TGTGCCAGTAGCCTACAGGGCTACGAGCAGTACTTC. It encodes CASSLQGYEQYF.

A word on this clone: A read error may produce the germline difference seen at one junction end. The V and J genes are TRBV5-4 and TRBJ1-2, with 7 bases lining up with TRBD1. CDR1 and CDR2 (germline): SGHNT, YYREEE (reference sequence). The CDR3 is made up of 14 amino acids. The CDR3 DNA is TGTGCCAGCCGCTTACTTGGCAGGGGGGATGGCTACACCTTC. It is translated as CASRLLGRGDGYTF.

This chain uses TRBV5-1 with TRBJ2-3; 9 nucleotides match TRBD1. CDR3 length: 13 amino acids. Germline values: CDR1 SGHRS, CDR2 YFSETQ. Trimming at V came to 4 bases and at J to 8 bases, leaving 5 bases not matched to a gene. The CDR3, as DNA: TGCGCCAGCAGCGAAAGACAGGGGGGTACGCAGTATTTT. Its protein is CASSERQGGTQYF.

This clone was recorded a few times. The same CDR3 arises from other DNA sequences in this sample as well. V usage is TRBV7-2 and J usage is TRBJ1-5, with 7 bases matching TRBD1. The V and J ends lost 5 bases and 4 bases, in that order; junction bases with no gene match: 2. The germline CDR1 and CDR2 sequences are SGHTA and FQGNSA. This CDR3 region has 13 residues. The CDR3 DNA reads as TGTGCCAGCAGCCCACAGGGGAATCAGCCCCAGCATTTT. It is translated as CASSPQGNQPQHF.

The rearrangement joins TRBV21-1 to TRBJ2-7; the D call of TRBD1 is as the table states it, not checked on the DNA. TRBV21-1 is assigned pseudogene status. This CDR3 is built from 18 residues. The CDR3 region has the DNA TGTGCCAGCAGCAAATTGGAAACCGGGACAAACTTCTACTACGAGCAGTACTTC. Its protein is CASSKLETGTNFYYEQYF.

The rearrangement joins TRBV4-1 to TRBJ2-1; 12 nucleotides match TRBD2. Germline V gives CDR1 MGHRA, CDR2 YSYEKL. V lost 6 bases and J lost 10; bases outside the gene matches: 10. The CDR3 consists of 15 residues. CDR3 protein: CASSPGTSGPEEQFF. For the CDR3, the DNA is TGCGCCAGCAGTCCCGGGACTAGCGGGCCCGAAGAGCAGTTCTTC.

The chain employs TRBV19 and TRBJ2-1; TRBD1 aligns across 7 bases. V shed 2 bases and J 2 bases; nucleotides not matched to a gene: 0. This CDR3 contains 14 residues. Germline lookup yields CDR1 LNHDA and CDR2 SQIVND (reference sequence). The CDR3 DNA is TGTGCCAGTAGTATACAGGGGGCCTACAATGAGCAGTTCTTC. This codes for CASSIQGAYNEQFF.

V is TRBV18 and J is TRBJ2-5, with TRBD2 as a possible D gene (5 bases). There are 13 residues in the CDR3. Per germline, CDR1 KGHSH and CDR2 LQKENI. The germline V and J ends were trimmed by 4 bases and 2 bases, with 8 bases remaining between them. CDR3 loop: CASSLASQETQYF. The CDR3 DNA sequence: TGTGCCAGCTCACTAGCGAGTCAAGAGACCCAGTACTTC.

This sequence joins TRBV30 and TRBJ1-3; weak D call: TRBD1 (6 bases). This CDR3 region has 14 residues. Per germline, CDR1 GTSNPN and CDR2 SVGIG (reference sequence). V was shortened by 3 bases and J by 2 bases, with 11 bases between the two germline ends. The CDR3 DNA is TGTGCCTGGAGGGCAACAGGGACTGGAAACACCATATATTTT. Translation gives CAWRATGTGNTIYF.

The chain uses TRBV20-1 and TRBJ2-1; perhaps TRBD1 as D (5 bases). V shed 6 bases and J shed 14 bases, with 17 bases lying between them. CDR3 size: 11 residues. CDR1 is DFQATT and CDR2 is SNEGSKA in the germline V gene (reference sequence). CDR3 sequence (DNA): TGCAGTGCAGGGCCGGCTTCACAGGAGTTCTTC. Protein sequence: CSAGPASQEFF.

The chain is built from TRBV7-8 and TRBJ2-7; D is possibly TRBD2 (6 bases). V gave up 6 bases and J gave up 0 bases, with 15 bases separating them. Germline assignment: CDR1 SGHVS and CDR2 FQNEAQ. The CDR3 has 15 amino acids. CDR3 sequence reads: CASRKGLRDSYEQYF. Here the CDR3 DNA reads TGTGCCAGCAGGAAGGGACTCCGAGACTCCTACGAGCAGTACTTC.

The J gene is TRBJ2-6, the V gene TRBV5-4; TRBD1 matches at 7 bases. Germline V gene sequence: CDR1 SGHNT, CDR2 YYREEE (reference sequence). The CDR3 consists of 16 residues. V was clipped by 8 bases and J by 0 bases; unmatched bases: 8. The CDR3 sequence: CASSTGVNSGANVLTF. In DNA form, the CDR3 reads TGTGCCAGTTCAACAGGGGTGAACTCTGGGGCCAACGTCCTGACTTTC.

CDR3 in amino acids: CASSEGGTDTQYF. CDR3 nucleotide sequence: TGTGCCAGCAGCGAAGGAGGGACAGATACGCAGTATTTT. The chain recombines TRBV3-1 (or the pseudogene TRBV3-2) with TRBJ2-3; perhaps TRBD2 as D (6 bases). Trimming left V 5 bases short and J 3 bases short, with 9 bases between. CDR3 length equals 13 residues. The V gene's germline CDR1 is LGHDT and CDR2 YNNKEL (reference sequence).

The gene calls are TRBV4-1 and TRBJ2-3; 9 bases line up with TRBD2. Germline V CDR1 and CDR2: MGHRA, YSYEKL. Germline trimming cut 6 bases from V and 1 base from J; bases unmatched to any gene: 5. This CDR3 region has 15 residues. The CDR3 here is CASSHSGRRTDTQYF. CDR3 sequence (DNA): TGCGCCAGCAGTCACAGCGGGAGGCGCACAGATACGCAGTATTTT.

The gene calls are TRBV2 and TRBJ2-1, with TRBD1 as a possible D gene (5 bases). V lost 7 bases, J lost 3 bases, and 10 bases lay in between. The CDR3 has 13 amino acids. Germline CDR1 reads SNHLY; CDR2 reads FYNNEI. This CDR3 reads CASNSQGYNEQFF. The CDR3 DNA is TGTGCCAGCAATAGTCAGGGCTACAATGAGCAGTTCTTC.

This sequence joins TRBV4-2 and TRBJ1-5; no clear D gene. With 0 bases removed from V and 5 bases from J, the gap between germline ends came to 11 bases. The CDR3 extends over 15 amino acids. Germline values: CDR1 LGHNA, CDR2 YNFKEQ. CDR3 in DNA: TGTGCCAGCAGCCAAGATCGCAGGAAATATCAGCCCCAGCATTTT. It codes for CASSQDRRKYQPQHF.

This clone occurred a few times. The chain couples TRBV6-5 to TRBJ2-5, with no clear D. The CDR3 contains 14 residues. V lost 6 bases, J lost 5 bases, and 16 bases lay in between. CDR1 MNHEY and CDR2 SVGAGI come from the germline V gene. DNA for the CDR3: TGTGCCAGCAGCTCCTCGGACCTTGACGAGACCCAGTACTTC. It codes for CASSSSDLDETQYF.

This chain links TRBV2 with TRBJ2-4, with a tentative D call TRBD1 (6 bases). The CDR3 runs to 11 residues. V lost 6 bases to trimming and J lost 8 bases, with 8 bases between them. In germline, CDR1 is SNHLY, CDR2 FYNNEI. DNA for the CDR3: TGTGCCAGCAGACAGGGTTACATTCAGTACTTC. This codes for CASRQGYIQYF.

This sequence joins TRBV27 and TRBJ2-5, with 12 nucleotides matching TRBD2. V shed 10 bases and J 4 bases; nucleotides not matched to a gene: 19. This CDR3 comprises 18 residues. The germline V gene encodes CDR1 MNHEY and CDR2 SMNVEV (reference sequence). CDR3 in amino acids: CANPTSGRPPVFGETQYF. In DNA, the CDR3 is TGTGCCAACCCGACTAGCGGGAGACCCCCTGTATTTGGAGAGACCCAGTACTTC.